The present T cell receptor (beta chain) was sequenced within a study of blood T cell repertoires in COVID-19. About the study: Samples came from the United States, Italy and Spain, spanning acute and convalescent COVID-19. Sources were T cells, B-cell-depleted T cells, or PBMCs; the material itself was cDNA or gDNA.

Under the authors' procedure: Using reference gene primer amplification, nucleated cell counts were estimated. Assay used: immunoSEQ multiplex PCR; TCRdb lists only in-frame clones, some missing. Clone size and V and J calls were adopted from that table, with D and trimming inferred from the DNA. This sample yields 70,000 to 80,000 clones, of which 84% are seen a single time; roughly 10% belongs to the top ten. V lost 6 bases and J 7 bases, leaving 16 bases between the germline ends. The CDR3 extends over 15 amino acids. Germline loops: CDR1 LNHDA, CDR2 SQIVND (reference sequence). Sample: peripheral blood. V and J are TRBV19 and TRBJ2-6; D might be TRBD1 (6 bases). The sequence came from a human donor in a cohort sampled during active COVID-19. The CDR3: CASSLTQGQANVLTF. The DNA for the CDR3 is TGTGCCAGTAGCCTGACACAGGGTCAAGCCAACGTCCTGACTTTC.